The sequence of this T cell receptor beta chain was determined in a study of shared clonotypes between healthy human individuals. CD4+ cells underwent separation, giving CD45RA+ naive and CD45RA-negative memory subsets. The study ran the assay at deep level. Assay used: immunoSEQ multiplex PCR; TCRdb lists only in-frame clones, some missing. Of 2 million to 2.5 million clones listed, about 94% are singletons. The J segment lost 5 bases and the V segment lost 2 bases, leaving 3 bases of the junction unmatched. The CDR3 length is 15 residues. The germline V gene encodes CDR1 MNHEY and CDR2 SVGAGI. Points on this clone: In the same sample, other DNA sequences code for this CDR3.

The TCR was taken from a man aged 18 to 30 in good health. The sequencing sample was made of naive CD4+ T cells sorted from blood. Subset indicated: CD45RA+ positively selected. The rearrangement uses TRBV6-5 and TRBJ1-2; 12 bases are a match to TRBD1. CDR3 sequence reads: CASSYRDRGLYGYTF. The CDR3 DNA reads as TGTGCCAGCAGTTACCGGGACAGGGGGCTGTATGGCTACACCTTC.